Below are 10 T cell receptor beta chains sequenced from a single sample in a study of cytomegalovirus exposure and HLA in healthy donors. The PCR ran on 60 Vbeta and 13 Jbeta primers. Clones were read by immunoSEQ multiplex PCR, and TCRdb kept only the in-frame ones, dropping some. This table holds about 77,000 clones, 70% to 80% found once. The sequencing input was PBMCs. The receptors were sampled from a man aged 35-49 years in good health and CMV-seronegative.

This sequence joins TRBV29-1 and TRBJ1-5; tentative D call: TRBD1 (5 bases). The CDR3 has 12 amino acids. The V end lost 4 bases, the J end lost 2 bases, and 6 bases lay between the germline ends. In germline, CDR1 is SQVTM, CDR2 ANQGSEA. CDR3 in DNA: TGCAGCGTTGTACAGGGCAATCAGCCCCAGCATTTT. This sequence encodes CSVVQGNQPQHF.

This rearrangement joins TRBV30 to TRBJ2-1, with D maybe TRBD2 (7 bases). The CDR3 loop spans 14 amino acids. Germline V lookup: CDR1 GTSNPN, CDR2 SVGIG (reference sequence). Trimming took off 2 bases at V and 5 bases at J, with 13 bases between the two ends. In nucleotides, the CDR3 is TGTGCCTGGAGTCGGGGAGGGGGGCACAATGAGCAGTTCTTC. It translates to CAWSRGGGHNEQFF.

As DNA, the CDR3 is TGTGCCAGCAGGGTATCAGGGGAGCATCAGCCCCAGCATTTT. This gives the protein CASRVSGEHQPQHF. The chain couples TRBV27 to TRBJ1-5; D may be TRBD1 (6 bases). Trimming took off 6 bases at V and 5 bases at J, with 14 bases between the two ends. The CDR3 extends over 14 amino acids. Germline V gene sequence: CDR1 MNHEY, CDR2 SMNVEV (reference sequence).

The chain combines TRBV27 with TRBJ1-1; 8 bases are a match to TRBD1. The CDR3 sequence is 14 residues long. CDR1 is MNHEY, CDR2 SMNVEV, per germline (reference sequence). Losses at the gene ends were 1 base for V and 4 bases for J; bases not matched to a gene: 2. CDR3 residues: CASSLFGQGTEAFF. The DNA of the CDR3 is TGTGCCAGCAGTTTATTTGGACAGGGCACTGAAGCTTTCTTT.

V usage is TRBV11-3 and J usage is TRBJ2-7, with 8 bases fitting TRBD2. CDR3 size: 14 residues. Germline V lookup: CDR1 SGHNT, CDR2 YENEEA. J lost 2 bases, V lost 5 bases, and 5 bases had no gene match. The CDR3 DNA follows: TGTGCCAGCAGCCCCGGGGGGGCCGCCTACGAGCAGTACTTC. Its protein product is CASSPGGAAYEQYF.

The chain joins TRBV6-1 to TRBJ2-7; TRBD1 might be the D (5 bases). The CDR3 has 15 residues. CDR1 and CDR2 from the germline V gene are MNHNS and SASEGT. V lost 0 bases and J lost 0, with 9 bases in between. CDR3 in DNA: TGTGCCAGCAGTGAAGCCCAGGGTAGCTCCTACGAGCAGTACTTC. It translates to CASSEAQGSSYEQYF.

The chain is built from TRBV4-2 and TRBJ1-2; D is perhaps TRBD1 (6 bases). The CDR3 extends over 17 amino acids. The V end was cut by 1 base, the J end by 0 bases, with 15 bases between. Germline lookup yields CDR1 LGHNA and CDR2 YNFKEQ. The CDR3 region has the DNA TGTGCCAGCAGCCAAGGTAGAGACAGGAGGCCTAACTATGGCTACACCTTC. The encoded protein is CASSQGRDRRPNYGYTF.

This chain uses TRBV19 with TRBJ1-2; D is unresolved. The CDR3 is 14 residues long. Per germline, CDR1 LNHDA and CDR2 SQIVND (reference sequence). V dropped 3 bases and J dropped 4 bases, with 12 bases sitting between them. The CDR3 loop reads CASSMGQQFYGYTF. The CDR3 nucleotides read TGTGCCAGTAGTATGGGCCAGCAATTCTATGGCTACACCTTC.

On this clone itself: This sample also contains other DNA sequences that code for the same CDR3. The rearrangement uses TRBV5-1 and TRBJ1-4, with 7 bases lining up with TRBD1. The germline V gene has CDR1 SGHRS and CDR2 YFSETQ. The CDR3 has 15 residues. The V and J ends lost 0 bases and 8 bases, in that order; junction bases with no gene match: 7. CDR3 nucleotides: TGCGCCAGCAGCTTGGCCGGGACAGTCGAGGAAAAACTGTTTTTT. It codes for CASSLAGTVEEKLFF.

CDR3 loop: CASSVTQGPGNTIYF. The CDR3 nucleotides read TGTGCCAGCAGCGTAACACAGGGGCCTGGAAACACCATATATTTT. J is TRBJ1-3 and V is TRBV9, with 7 bases lining up with TRBD1. Germline values: CDR1 SGDLS, CDR2 YYNGEE. The CDR3 consists of 15 residues. With 1 base clipped from V and 2 bases from J, the junction kept 3 bases outside the gene matches.